The 26 T cell receptor beta chains below come from one sample, sequenced in a study of T cell repertoires and HLA-DP antigens. These receptors' antigens are unknown. The assay was immunoSEQ multiplex PCR, and TCRdb's table has in-frame clones only and misses some. The sample holds around 90,000 clones, about 89% seen once. Sequences were obtained from CD4+ T cells from PBMCs. The receptor source for this set is a man between 45 and 60 years old in good health and CMV-seronegative.

The rearrangement uses TRBV6-1 and TRBJ1-4, with D possibly being TRBD1 (5 bases). The CDR3 runs 15 residues. V was shortened by 1 base and J by 13 bases, with 19 bases between the two germline ends. Germline values: CDR1 MNHNS, CDR2 SASEGT. As DNA, the CDR3 is TGTGCCAGCAGTGAAGATCGGGGGGGGAACAGTGGACTGTTTTTT. Translated: CASSEDRGGNSGLFF.

V and J are TRBV6-1 and TRBJ2-5; 7 bases fit TRBD1. This CDR3 contains 14 residues. V shed 1 base, J shed 7 bases, and the junction held 6 bases outside the gene matches. Per germline, CDR1 MNHNS and CDR2 SASEGT. CDR3 nucleotides: TGTGCCAGCAGTGAAGAGAGGGGGCTGGGGACCCAGTACTTC. Its translation is CASSEERGLGTQYF.

This chain links TRBV6-4 with TRBJ1-2; TRBD1 might be the D (6 bases). Germline V gene data show CDR1 as MRHNA and CDR2 as SNTAGT. Trimming took off 0 bases at V and 5 bases at J, with 7 bases between the two ends. This CDR3 comprises 13 residues. CDR3 amino acids: CASSDSGGYGYTF. The CDR3 nucleotides are TGTGCCAGCAGTGACTCAGGGGGGTATGGCTACACCTTC.

This chain uses TRBV5-1 with TRBJ2-3, with D unresolved. Trimming left V 4 bases short and J 2 bases short, with 11 bases between. CDR3 size: 14 residues. Germline V lookup: CDR1 SGHRS, CDR2 YFSETQ. This chain's CDR3 is CASSELATTDTQYF. CDR3 sequence (DNA): TGCGCCAGCAGCGAACTTGCAACCACAGATACGCAGTATTTT.

This clone was detected once. DNA of the CDR3: TGTGCCAGCAGCCGGAGGACAGGGGGACACGAAAAACTGTTTTTT. It is translated as CASSRRTGGHEKLFF. The V call is TRBV5-6, the J call TRBJ1-4; TRBD1 agrees at 10 bases. This CDR3 has 15 amino acids. Germline values: CDR1 SGHDT, CDR2 YYEEEE. V shed 4 bases, J shed 8 bases, and the junction held 8 bases outside the gene matches.

This clone was seen a few times. The chain uses TRBV7-9 and TRBJ2-6; maybe TRBD2 (6 bases). CDR1 is SEHNR, CDR2 FQNEAQ, per germline (reference sequence). V was cut by 8 bases and J by 4 bases, with 21 bases left in between. This CDR3 region has 17 residues. Here the CDR3 DNA reads TGTGCCAGCGGACTAATGGCGGCTATATCCGGGGCCAACGTCCTGACTTTC. The encoded protein is CASGLMAAISGANVLTF.

This clone was counted once. V is TRBV19 and J is TRBJ1-5; D remains unclear. Trimming pared 1 base from V and 4 bases from J, leaving 11 bases between. CDR1 LNHDA and CDR2 SQIVND come from the germline V gene (reference sequence). This CDR3 is 15 amino acids long. This CDR3 is CASSIGATGNQPQHF. The CDR3 nucleotides read TGTGCCAGTAGTATAGGGGCCACTGGGAATCAGCCCCAGCATTTT.

The chain combines TRBV5-5 with TRBJ1-4; D is uncertain. Germline V gene data show CDR1 as SGHKS and CDR2 as YYEKEE (reference sequence). CDR3 size: 16 residues. The V and J ends lost 0 bases and 3 bases respectively, with 12 bases between them. The CDR3 spells CASSLGSGVPNEKLFF. The CDR3 nucleotides are TGTGCCAGCAGCTTGGGCTCAGGAGTTCCTAATGAAAAACTGTTTTTT.

The V and J genes are TRBV6-5 and TRBJ2-5, with D unresolved. V shed 0 bases and J shed 0 bases, with 11 bases lying between them. Germline V gives CDR1 MNHEY, CDR2 SVGAGI. The CDR3 consists of 16 residues. The CDR3 coding sequence is TGTGCCAGCAGTTACTCTGGGTATTGGAACCAAGAGACCCAGTACTTC. This sequence encodes CASSYSGYWNQETQYF.

In DNA form, the CDR3 reads TGTGCCAGCAGTGCGACAGGGGGGCTAGACACTGAAGCTTTCTTT. Its translation is CASSATGGLDTEAFF. The rearrangement links TRBV25-1 to TRBJ1-1; 9 positions agree with TRBD1. Germline V gene sequence: CDR1 MGHDK, CDR2 SYGVNS. The CDR3 totals 15 residues. Trimming at V came to 4 bases and at J to 3 bases, leaving 6 bases not matched to a gene.

As regards this clone: Just one base apart from a much larger clone, this may be a read error. At the DNA level, this CDR3 is encoded by other sequences in the same sample as well. The genes are TRBV30 and TRBJ2-2; possibly TRBD2 for D (7 bases). Trimming took 3 bases from V and 7 from J, leaving 21 bases between them. The CDR3 covers 16 residues. Germline assignment: CDR1 GTSNPN and CDR2 SVGIG (reference sequence). The DNA for the CDR3 is TGTGCCTGGAGCAAGAGACTAGCAGGGGCAATCGGGGAGCTGTTTTTT. Its translation is CAWSKRLAGAIGELFF.

The chain employs TRBV7-9 and TRBJ2-2; TRBD1 agrees at 10 bases. Per germline, CDR1 SEHNR and CDR2 FQNEAQ (reference sequence). This CDR3 spans 15 amino acids. V lost 5 bases, J lost 4 bases, and 4 bases stayed unmatched. CDR3 protein: CASSAGQGSTGELFF. Written as DNA, the CDR3 is TGTGCCAGCAGCGCGGGACAGGGGTCCACCGGGGAGCTGTTTTTT.

CDR3 residues: CAWSTQGGEKLFF. CDR3 nucleotides: TGTGCCTGGAGTACCCAGGGGGGAGAAAAACTGTTTTTT. The V gene is TRBV30, the J gene TRBJ1-4; TRBD1 matches at 7 bases. The V gene end was trimmed by 2 bases and the J gene end by 8 bases; junction bases not matched to a gene: 5. From germline, CDR1 is GTSNPN and CDR2 SVGIG (reference sequence). The CDR3 covers 13 residues. The entire variable domain, with the rest obtained from reference TRBV30 and TRBJ1-4, is as follows: SQTIHQWPATLVQPVGSPLSLECTVEGTSNPNLYWYRQAAGRGLQLLFYSVGIGQISSEVPQNLSASRPQDRQFILSSKKLLLSDSGFYLCAWSTQGGEKLFFGSGTQLSVL.

This chain links TRBV12-5 with TRBJ2-5; D possibly corresponds to TRBD2 (6 bases). The CDR3 contains 16 residues. CDR1 is LGHNT and CDR2 is FRNRAP in the germline V gene. Trimming pared 5 bases from V and 5 bases from J, leaving 21 bases between. The CDR3 DNA reads TGTGCTAGTGGTCAAACGGTAGCGGTGGGTGTTGAGACCCAGTACTTC. This translates into CASGQTVAVGVETQYF.

The J gene is TRBJ1-5, the V gene TRBV29-1, with D perhaps matching TRBD1 (5 bases). The V gene lost 5 bases and the J gene lost 2 bases, with 19 bases spanning the gap. CDR1 is SQVTM, CDR2 ANQGSEA, per germline. The CDR3 is 16 residues long. The CDR3 reads CSVRRQGRLGNQPQHF. The CDR3 bases are TGCAGCGTTCGGCGCCAGGGTAGGTTAGGCAATCAGCCCCAGCATTTT.

This chain joins TRBV18 and TRBJ2-7, with 12 bases lining up with TRBD2. The CDR3 runs 16 residues. Germline V gives CDR1 KGHSH, CDR2 LQKENI. Germline trimming cut 4 bases from V and 2 bases from J; bases unmatched to any gene: 6. Written as DNA, the CDR3 is TGTGCCAGCTCACACCCTGGACTAGCGGGGACCTACGAGCAGTACTTC. Protein product: CASSHPGLAGTYEQYF.

This clone is a singleton in its sample. The chain uses TRBV29-1 and TRBJ2-1; tentatively, D is TRBD1 or TRBD2 (5 bases each). Per the germline V gene, CDR1 is SQVTM and CDR2 is ANQGSEA. V was cut by 6 bases and J by 5 bases, with 20 bases left in between. The length of the CDR3 is 15 residues. For the CDR3, the DNA is TGCAGCGTCTCCGGGGCCCATTGGGCTGACAATGAGCAGTTCTTC. This codes for CSVSGAHWADNEQFF.

V gene TRBV15 combines with J gene TRBJ2-7, with TRBD1 matching 7 bases. V trimming: 1 base; J trimming: 1 base; junction bases outside the gene matches: 7. Germline CDR1 reads LNHNV; CDR2 reads YYDKDF (reference sequence). This CDR3 spans 16 amino acids. CDR3 sequence (DNA): TGTGCCACCAGCAGAGGGGACAGAAAACTATCCTACGAGCAGTACTTC. Protein product: CATSRGDRKLSYEQYF.

V is TRBV15 and J is TRBJ2-6; no firm D call. Trimming removed 5 bases at V and 1 base at J, with 21 bases between. The V gene's germline CDR1 is LNHNV and CDR2 YYDKDF (reference sequence). The CDR3 has 19 residues. The CDR3 reads CATSARGPPRASGANVLTF. DNA for the CDR3: TGTGCCACCAGCGCTCGCGGTCCCCCTCGCGCGTCTGGGGCCAACGTCCTGACTTTC.

The chain joins TRBV30 to TRBJ2-1; tentative D call: TRBD1 (5 bases). Germline values: CDR1 GTSNPN, CDR2 SVGIG (reference sequence). The CDR3 covers 17 residues. The V end was cut by 0 bases, the J end by 0 bases, with 15 bases between. CDR3 sequence reads: CAWSVIQDSRSYNEQFF. CDR3 nucleotide sequence: TGTGCCTGGAGTGTAATACAGGATTCCCGCTCCTACAATGAGCAGTTCTTC.

The V call is TRBV21-1, the J call TRBJ2-6; the D call of TRBD2 is as the table states it, not checked on the DNA. TRBV21-1 is recorded as a pseudogene. This CDR3 contains 19 residues. CDR3 nucleotides: TGTGCCAGCAGCCACCATCTGGGGGGAGGATACTCTGGGGCCAACGTCCTGACTTTC. Its translation is CASSHHLGGGYSGANVLTF.

The chain uses TRBV7-9 and TRBJ1-4; D is unresolved. Trimming pared 2 bases from V and 4 bases from J, leaving 2 bases between. Per germline, CDR1 SEHNR and CDR2 FQNEAQ (reference sequence). The CDR3 runs 12 residues. DNA of the CDR3: TGTGCCAGCAGCTTACATAATGAAAAACTGTTTTTT. It encodes CASSLHNEKLFF.

The J gene is TRBJ2-5, the V gene TRBV11-3, with 9 bases aligning to TRBD1. From germline, CDR1 is SGHNT and CDR2 YENEEA. This CDR3 has 16 residues. J gave up 4 bases and V 1 base, and 7 bases lay outside the gene matches. The CDR3 DNA reads TGTGCCAGCAGCTTAGGGATACAGGGGGCAAGAGAGACCCAGTACTTC. Translated, it gives CASSLGIQGARETQYF.

The rearrangement uses TRBV2 and TRBJ2-7; D may be TRBD2 (5 bases). The V end lost 2 bases, the J end lost 6 bases, and 14 bases lay between the germline ends. The CDR3 contains 14 residues. Per the germline V gene, CDR1 is SNHLY and CDR2 is FYNNEI. CDR3 in DNA: TGTGCCAGCAGTGAATTGGCGGGTTTCGGCGAGCAGTACTTC. Amino acids: CASSELAGFGEQYF. Full variable domain (outside the CDR3, taken from reference TRBV2 and TRBJ2-7): EPEVTQTPSHQVTQMGQEVILRCVPISNHLYFYWYRQILGQKVEFLVSFYNNEISEKSEIFDDQFSVERPDGSNFTLKIRSTKLEDSAMYFCASSELAGFGEQYFGPGTRLTVT.

The rearrangement joins TRBV5-1 to TRBJ2-2; no definite D call. V was cut by 3 bases and J by 6 bases, with 12 bases left in between. The CDR3 contains 14 residues. CDR1 is SGHRS, CDR2 YFSETQ, per germline. The DNA for the CDR3 is TGCGCCAGCAGCTCCAACCAGGCGGCCGGGGAGCTGTTTTTT. This codes for CASSSNQAAGELFF.

The chain employs TRBV19 and TRBJ2-3; 9 bases are shared with TRBD2. V was pared by 3 bases and J by 0 bases, with 7 bases of the junction left unmatched. The CDR3 has 17 residues. Germline CDR1 LNHDA, CDR2 SQIVND (reference sequence). CDR3 DNA: TGTGCCAGTAGTATGGCGACTAGCGGAACTAGCACAGATACGCAGTATTTT. Amino acid sequence: CASSMATSGTSTDTQYF.